Presented here are 19 T cell receptor beta chains from one specimen sequenced in a study of vaccination and CD4 T cells after COVID-19. Their recognized antigens are unknown. As to treatment: roughly ten-day PBMC culture with coronavirus spike peptide pools or control peptides (ViraFEST assay). An unexposed donor provided the CD4+ T cells, which were collected before the COVID-19 pandemic (2011-2018). Oncomine TCR Beta short-read sequencing was applied to DNA from cultured CD4+ T cells. TCRdb used MiXCR to reprocess the PCR reads, holding one entry per CDR3 protein. Counted here are about 7,400 distinct CDR3 sequences, about 53% occurring once; the ten biggest clones make up about a sixth. The sample taken for sequencing was CD4+ T cells from blood, cultured in vitro. The receptors come from a human donor in good health.

This chain joins TRBV2 and TRBJ1-2, with D tentatively TRBD1 (5 bases). This CDR3 spans 14 amino acids. Trimming left V 6 bases short and J 6 bases short, with 17 bases between. The germline CDR1 and CDR2 sequences are SNHLY and FYNNEI. The CDR3 DNA reads TGTGCCAGCAGCGTAGACAGCCCCAACCATGGCTACACCTTC. Translation: CASSVDSPNHGYTF.

This rearrangement joins TRBV7-9 to TRBJ1-4; the D gene is possibly TRBD1 (5 bases). Trimming took off 3 bases at V and 6 bases at J, with 17 bases between the two ends. This CDR3 spans 16 amino acids. Per the germline V gene, CDR1 is SEHNR and CDR2 is FQNEAQ (reference sequence). The CDR3 coding sequence is TGTGCCAGCAGCTTCTTCGACCTCGGGGGGGATGAAAAACTGTTTTTT. Translated, it gives CASSFFDLGGDEKLFF.

This chain uses TRBV5-4 with TRBJ2-3; D not resolved. Trimming removed 3 bases from V and 6 bases from J, with 14 bases in between. Germline V gene data show CDR1 as SGHNT and CDR2 as YYREEE (reference sequence). The length of the CDR3 is 14 residues. CDR3 sequence (DNA): TGTGCCAGCAGCTCCGGACGGCGGCCCGATACGCAGTATTTT. Residues: CASSSGRRPDTQYF. Combining the CDR3 with reference TRBV5-4 and TRBJ2-3 gives the whole variable domain ETGVTQSPTHLIKTRGQQVTLRCSSQSGHNTVSWYQQALGQGPQFIFQYYREEENGRGNFPPRFSGLQFPNYSSELNVNALELDDSALYLCASSSGRRPDTQYFGPGTRLTVL.

The rearrangement links TRBV7-2 to TRBJ2-3; 8 nucleotides match TRBD2. The CDR3 covers 15 residues. V dropped 4 bases and J dropped 1; count of bases not matched to a gene: 4. Germline loops: CDR1 SGHTA, CDR2 FQGNSA. CDR3 amino acids: CASSSTSAGTDTQYF. The CDR3 nucleotides are TGTGCCAGCAGCTCGACTAGCGCGGGCACAGATACGCAGTATTTT.

V gene TRBV20-1 combines with J gene TRBJ2-1, with 7 bases aligning to TRBD2. This CDR3 comprises 15 residues. CDR1 and CDR2 (germline): DFQATT, SNEGSKA (reference sequence). Losses at the gene ends were 5 bases for V and 2 bases for J; bases not matched to a gene: 9. CDR3 coding DNA: TGCAGTGCTCATATTGGGCTAGCGGCCTACAATGAGCAGTTCTTC. Its protein product is CSAHIGLAAYNEQFF.

The chain links TRBV5-1 to TRBJ2-7; 16 bases align to TRBD2. J was trimmed by 4 bases and V by 4 bases; bases with no gene match: 11. The CDR3 sequence is 18 residues long. CDR1 SGHRS and CDR2 YFSETQ come from the germline V gene. CDR3: CASSESGTSGRANYEQYF. CDR3 DNA: TGCGCCAGCAGCGAATCCGGGACTAGCGGGAGGGCCAATTACGAGCAGTACTTC.

This sequence joins TRBV21-1 and TRBJ2-4; the DNA was not compared with TRBD1, the D call given in the table. TRBV21-1 is shown as a pseudogene. This CDR3 region has 14 residues. As DNA, the CDR3 is TGTGCCAGCACACAGGATTGGGCCAAAAACATTCAGTACTTC. This gives the protein CASTQDWAKNIQYF.

The rearrangement uses TRBV19 and TRBJ1-6, with D possibly matching TRBD1 (6 bases). The CDR3 totals 13 residues. Germline V lookup: CDR1 LNHDA, CDR2 SQIVND (reference sequence). Trimming stripped 6 bases from V and 9 bases from J, with 12 bases between. The CDR3 DNA reads as TGTGCCAGTAGGGGGGGCCAGCGTTCACCCCTCCACTTT. As protein: CASRGGQRSPLHF.

This clonotype has only a few counts. This sequence joins TRBV7-7 and TRBJ1-1; D might be TRBD1 (6 bases). V was clipped by 5 bases and J by 1 base, with 8 bases between them. The germline gives CDR1 SSHAT, CDR2 FNYEAQ (reference sequence). The CDR3 totals 13 residues. CDR3 DNA sequence: TGTGCCAGCAGCCGGGGACAGAACACTGAAGCTTTCTTT. This gives the protein CASSRGQNTEAFF.

The V call is TRBV7-8, the J call TRBJ2-3, with TRBD2 matching over 9 bases. Unmatched junction bases numbered 12, after V lost 5 bases and J lost 6 bases. This CDR3 spans 16 amino acids. The germline CDR1 and CDR2 sequences are SGHVS and FQNEAQ. This chain's CDR3 is CASSPPLREGPDTQYF. For the CDR3, the DNA is TGTGCCAGCAGCCCCCCCCTGCGGGAGGGCCCGGATACGCAGTATTTT.

The chain recombines TRBV19 with TRBJ1-2; a possible D gene is TRBD1 (5 bases). The CDR3 runs to 14 residues. Germline CDR1 is LNHDA and CDR2 is SQIVND (reference sequence). Trimming stripped 5 bases from V and 0 bases from J, with 10 bases between. As DNA, the CDR3 is TGTGCCAGTAGTCTCCAGGGAGCTAACTATGGCTACACCTTC. Protein sequence: CASSLQGANYGYTF.

This chain joins TRBV20-1 and TRBJ1-3; a weak D match, TRBD1 (6 bases). Germline-derived CDR1 and CDR2 are DFQATT and SNEGSKA (reference sequence). The CDR3 consists of 16 residues. The V gene lost 1 base and the J gene lost 4 bases, with 17 bases spanning the gap. The CDR3 protein is CSARGGGIGIGNTIYF. CDR3 sequence (DNA): TGCAGTGCTAGAGGAGGGGGAATTGGGATAGGAAACACCATATATTTT.

This clonotype was seen a few times. This chain uses TRBV27 with TRBJ1-2; possibly TRBD1 for D (5 bases). The germline CDR1 and CDR2 sequences are MNHEY and SMNVEV (reference sequence). CDR3 size: 13 residues. The ends were cut back, 2 bases at V and 7 bases at J, with 11 bases in the middle. This CDR3 reads CASSLRGLSGYTF. CDR3 DNA: TGTGCCAGCAGTTTAAGGGGCCTTAGTGGCTACACCTTC.

The genes are TRBV28 and TRBJ2-3; D is ambiguous. CDR3 size: 11 residues. The germline V gene encodes CDR1 MDHEN and CDR2 SYDVKM. V was pared by 5 bases and J by 8 bases, with 8 bases between. The CDR3: CASSQGSTQYF. The DNA for the CDR3 is TGTGCCAGCAGTCAAGGCTCTACGCAGTATTTT.

V is TRBV10-3 and J is TRBJ2-7, with 7 bases fitting TRBD1. Germline V CDR1 and CDR2: ENHRY, SYGVKD. V lost 4 bases to trimming and J lost 3 bases; unmatched junction nucleotides: 0. The CDR3 covers 12 residues. The CDR3 protein is CAISGQGYEQYF. CDR3 DNA sequence: TGTGCCATCAGTGGACAGGGCTACGAGCAGTACTTC.

This sequence joins TRBV6-5 and TRBJ2-5; 9 nucleotides agree with TRBD2. CDR3 length: 14 residues. J lost 4 bases, V lost 2 bases, and 2 bases had no gene match. Germline loops: CDR1 MNHEY, CDR2 SVGAGI. The CDR3 spells CASSYISGGETQYF. CDR3 in DNA: TGTGCCAGCAGTTACATTAGCGGGGGAGAGACCCAGTACTTC.

The chain has TRBV6-5 and TRBJ1-5; no firm D call. This CDR3 has 14 residues. The germline V gene encodes CDR1 MNHEY and CDR2 SVGAGI. Trimming stripped 3 bases from V and 6 bases from J, with 12 bases between. The CDR3 loop reads CASSYRARVQPQHF. CDR3 nucleotides: TGTGCCAGCAGTTATAGGGCGAGGGTTCAGCCCCAGCATTTT.

The chain combines TRBV19 with TRBJ1-1, with D unclear. Deletions cut 1 base from V and 6 bases from J, with 9 bases between. The CDR3 has 13 amino acids. In germline, CDR1 is LNHDA, CDR2 SQIVND (reference sequence). This chain's CDR3 is CASSIVGFSEAFF. CDR3 nucleotides: TGTGCCAGTAGTATAGTAGGCTTTTCTGAAGCTTTCTTT.

The gene calls are TRBV27 and TRBJ1-2; no firm D call. There are 13 residues in the CDR3. V was trimmed by 1 base and J by 2 bases, leaving 5 bases between them. The germline V gene encodes CDR1 MNHEY and CDR2 SMNVEV (reference sequence). CDR3 region: CASSLLGNYGYTF. The CDR3 DNA follows: TGTGCCAGCAGTTTATTGGGCAACTATGGCTACACCTTC.